The clone carrying this TCR beta chain was seen repeatedly, ten times or more. As yet, its antigen is unknown. The sample originates from a study of neurological immune-mediated disorders. General observations from the study: Private repertoires in all groups were suggested by the absence of shared CDR3 amino acid sequences among expanded clones across subjects.

This CDR3 is 11 amino acids long. The germline gives CDR1 LNHDA, CDR2 SQIVND (reference sequence). Trimming left V 5 bases short and J 6 bases short, with 7 bases between. TCRdb re-called the 5' RACE reads with MiXCR, one entry per CDR3 protein. Of approximately 10,000 distinct CDR3 sequences in the sample, more than 20% were seen once. The source of this sequence is a woman aged 55-69 years with HTLV-1-associated myelopathy (HAM/TSP). The rearrangement links TRBV19 to TRBJ1-1, with D unclear. Sequenced sample: CD8+ T cells from blood. This chain's CDR3 is CASSFGAEAFF. DNA for the CDR3: TGTGCCAGTAGTTTTGGGGCTGAAGCTTTCTTT.